This T cell receptor beta chain appears in the sequencing data of a study of blood T cell repertoires in COVID-19 (TCRdb year 2020). Notes on the research overall: The collaborator samples originated in the United States, Italy and Spain and spanned the acute and convalescent phases of COVID-19. The material from the prospective study consisted of cDNA or gDNA derived from T cells, B-cell-depleted T cells, or PBMCs. Subjects who had been exposed to COVID-19, were actively infected with it, or had recovered from it provided the deeply sampled blood TCRbeta repertoires that made up the dataset. The repertoires were released in a freely available public database intended as a resource for research on the immune response to SARS-CoV-2. The samples were drawn from two sources: the first 160 participants of the ongoing ImmuneRACE study, and 950 to 1,500 subjects contributed by 6 global collaborators. Sample metadata almost always included a de-identified subject ID, COVID-19 status, age in years and sex. Where available, HLA class I and class II types were taken from metadata supplied by the sample provider and were not determined by assay-based typing.

Remarks on this clone: Its antigen is not yet known. No much larger clone is present one base from it, and per-base qualities are unavailable.

Whole blood was collected in K2EDTA tubes by collaborating institutions according to the institutions' own protocols. For TCRbeta analysis, collaborators shipped samples as frozen whole blood, isolated PBMCs, or DNA extracted from either of those sample types. The investigation overall reported the following: Clinical and demographic metadata were provided uncurated, with the amount varying by source and participant.

Ends trimmed: V by 6 bases, J by 11 bases; bases unmatched to a gene: 6. Per the germline V gene (reference sequence), MNHEY is the CDR1 and SMNVEV is the CDR2. CDR3 length: 11 amino acids, cysteine to phenylalanine. The CDR3 DNA has 33 bases and is translated from base 1. The immunoSEQ Assay, a bias-controlled multiplex PCR, was used to amplify TCRbeta CDR3 regions from genomic DNA. Under the source paper's analysis protocol: The number of nucleated cells in each sample was estimated by amplification of reference gene primers within the assay. To quantify the absolute abundance of each unique TCRbeta CDR3 rearrangement, sequence reads were collapsed and filtered. Productive Simpson clonality was computed per sample as the square root of Simpson's diversity index over productive rearrangements. TCRdb took over this immuneACCESS table, retaining in-frame rearrangements with V and J assigned. Such tables are incomplete; in checked studies, under half of the missing clones stem from an unresolved V gene, and the remainder is unexplained. That table is the source of V, J and clone size, and D and trimming were worked out from the DNA. Recorded for this sample are roughly 250,000 clones; roughly 77% of them occurred a single time. The ten most abundant clones make up 3% to 3.5% of the sample.

The sample comprised peripheral blood. The sequence is built from TRBV27 and TRBJ1-2, with 7 middle bases fitting TRBD1. The receptor comes from a woman of 80 years or more with acute or convalescent COVID-19. The CDR3 region reads CASRSGQRYTF. The DNA reads TGTGCCAGCAGGTCGGGACAGAGATACACCTTC.